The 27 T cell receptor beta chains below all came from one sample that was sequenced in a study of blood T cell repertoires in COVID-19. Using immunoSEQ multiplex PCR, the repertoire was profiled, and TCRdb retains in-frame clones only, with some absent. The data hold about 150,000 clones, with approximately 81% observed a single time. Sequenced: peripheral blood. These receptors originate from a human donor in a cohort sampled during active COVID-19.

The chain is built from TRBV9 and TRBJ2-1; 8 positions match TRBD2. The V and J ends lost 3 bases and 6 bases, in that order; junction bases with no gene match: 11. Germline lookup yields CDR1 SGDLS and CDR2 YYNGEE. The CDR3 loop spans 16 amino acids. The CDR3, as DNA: TGTGCCAGCAGCGCACCTCCGGGACTAGGGGGCAATGAGCAGTTCTTC. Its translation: CASSAPPGLGGNEQFF.

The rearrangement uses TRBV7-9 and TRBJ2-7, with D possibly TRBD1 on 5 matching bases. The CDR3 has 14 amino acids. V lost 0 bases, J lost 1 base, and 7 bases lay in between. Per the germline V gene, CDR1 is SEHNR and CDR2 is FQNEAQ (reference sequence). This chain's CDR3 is CASSLASGSYEQYF. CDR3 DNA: TGTGCCAGCAGCTTAGCGTCAGGGTCCTACGAGCAGTACTTC. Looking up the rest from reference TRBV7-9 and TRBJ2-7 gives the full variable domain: DTGVSQNPRHKITKRGQNVTFRCDPISEHNRLYWYRQTLGQGPEFLTYFQNEAQLEKSRLLSDRFSAERPKGSFSTLEIQRTEQGDSAMYLCASSLASGSYEQYFGPGTRLTVT.

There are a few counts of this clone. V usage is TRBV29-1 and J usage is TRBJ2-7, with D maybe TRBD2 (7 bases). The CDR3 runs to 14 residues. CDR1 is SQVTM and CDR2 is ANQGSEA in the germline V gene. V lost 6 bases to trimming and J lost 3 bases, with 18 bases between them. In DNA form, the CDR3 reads TGCAGCGTGAGGGGGGGGTTCTCCTACTACGAGCAGTACTTC. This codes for CSVRGGFSYYEQYF.

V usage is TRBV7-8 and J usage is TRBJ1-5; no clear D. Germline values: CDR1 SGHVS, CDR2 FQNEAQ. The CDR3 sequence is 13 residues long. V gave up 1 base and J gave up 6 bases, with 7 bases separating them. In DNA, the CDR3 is TGTGCCAGCAGCTTAGGGCAGCGTCAGCCCCAGCATTTT. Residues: CASSLGQRQPQHF.

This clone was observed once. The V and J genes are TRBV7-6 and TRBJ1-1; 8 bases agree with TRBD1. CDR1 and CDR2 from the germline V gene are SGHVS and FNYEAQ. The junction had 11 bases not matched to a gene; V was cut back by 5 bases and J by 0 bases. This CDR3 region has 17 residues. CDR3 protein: CASSRTGGGQMNTEAFF. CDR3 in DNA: TGTGCCAGCAGCCGAACAGGGGGGGGACAGATGAACACTGAAGCTTTCTTT.

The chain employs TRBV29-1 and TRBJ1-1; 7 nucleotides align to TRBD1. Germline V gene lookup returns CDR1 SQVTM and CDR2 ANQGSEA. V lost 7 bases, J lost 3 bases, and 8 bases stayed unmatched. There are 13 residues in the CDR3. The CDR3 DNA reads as TGCAGCGCCACAGGGGAAGCGGACACTGAAGCTTTCTTT. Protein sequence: CSATGEADTEAFF.

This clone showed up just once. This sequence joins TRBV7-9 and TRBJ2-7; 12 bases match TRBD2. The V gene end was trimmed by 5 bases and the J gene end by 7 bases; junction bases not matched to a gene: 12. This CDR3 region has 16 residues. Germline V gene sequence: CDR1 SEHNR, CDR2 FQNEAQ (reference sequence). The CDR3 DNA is TGTGCCAGCAGCCCTACTAGCGGGGGGTCCCCATTGGAGCAGTACTTC. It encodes CASSPTSGGSPLEQYF.

The CDR3 DNA is TGTGCCAGCAGCCCCGGCGGGATCTCATACAATGAGCAGTTCTTC. Protein sequence: CASSPGGISYNEQFF. The chain has TRBV7-2 and TRBJ2-1; D possibly corresponds to TRBD2 (6 bases). V gave up 5 bases and J gave up 4 bases, with 15 bases separating them. This CDR3 comprises 15 residues. Germline V lookup: CDR1 SGHTA, CDR2 FQGNSA.

This CDR3 reads CASSRGTLGNIGNTIYF. CDR3 coding DNA: TGTGCCAGTAGCAGAGGGACACTTGGGAATATAGGAAACACCATATATTTT. This sequence joins TRBV19 and TRBJ1-3; possible D gene TRBD1, 6 bases. Per germline, CDR1 LNHDA and CDR2 SQIVND (reference sequence). Trimming cost V 6 bases and J 4 bases, with 22 bases left between them. There are 17 residues in the CDR3.

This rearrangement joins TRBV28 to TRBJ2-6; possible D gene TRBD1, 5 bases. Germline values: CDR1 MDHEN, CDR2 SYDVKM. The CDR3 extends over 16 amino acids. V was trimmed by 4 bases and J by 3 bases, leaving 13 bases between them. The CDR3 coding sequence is TGTGCCAGCAGTTCGCCCAGGGTTAGTGGGGCCAACGTCCTGACTTTC. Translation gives CASSSPRVSGANVLTF.

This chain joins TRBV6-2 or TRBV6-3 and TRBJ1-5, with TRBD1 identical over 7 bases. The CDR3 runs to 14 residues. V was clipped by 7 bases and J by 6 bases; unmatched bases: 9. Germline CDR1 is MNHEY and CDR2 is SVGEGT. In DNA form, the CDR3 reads TGTGCCAGCAACCCGACAGGGTTAGGTCAGCCCCAGCATTTT. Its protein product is CASNPTGLGQPQHF.

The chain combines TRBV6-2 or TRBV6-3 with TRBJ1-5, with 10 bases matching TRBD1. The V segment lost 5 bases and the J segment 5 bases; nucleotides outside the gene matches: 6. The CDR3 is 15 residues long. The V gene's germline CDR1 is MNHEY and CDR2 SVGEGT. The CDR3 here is CASSPGQGIDQPQHF. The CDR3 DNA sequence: TGTGCCAGCAGTCCGGGACAGGGGATCGATCAGCCCCAGCATTTT.

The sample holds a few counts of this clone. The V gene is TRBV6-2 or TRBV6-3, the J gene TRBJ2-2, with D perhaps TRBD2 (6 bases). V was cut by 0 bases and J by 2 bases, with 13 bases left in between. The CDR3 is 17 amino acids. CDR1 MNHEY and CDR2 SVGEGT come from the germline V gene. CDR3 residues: CASSYSWSGFNTGELFF. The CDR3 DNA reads TGTGCCAGCAGTTACTCGTGGAGCGGGTTTAACACCGGGGAGCTGTTTTTT.

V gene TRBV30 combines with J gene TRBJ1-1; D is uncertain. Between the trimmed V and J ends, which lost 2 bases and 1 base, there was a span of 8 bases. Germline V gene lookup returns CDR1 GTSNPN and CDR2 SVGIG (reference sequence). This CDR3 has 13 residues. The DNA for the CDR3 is TGTGCCTGGAGTCCCCCGTGGAACACTGAAGCTTTCTTT. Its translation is CAWSPPWNTEAFF.

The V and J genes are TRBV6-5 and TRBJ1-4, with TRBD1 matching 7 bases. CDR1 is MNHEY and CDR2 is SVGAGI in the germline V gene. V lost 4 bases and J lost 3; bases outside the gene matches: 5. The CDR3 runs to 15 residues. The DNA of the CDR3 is TGTGCCAGCAGTTCCGAGGGGGCATCTAATGAAAAACTGTTTTTT. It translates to CASSSEGASNEKLFF.

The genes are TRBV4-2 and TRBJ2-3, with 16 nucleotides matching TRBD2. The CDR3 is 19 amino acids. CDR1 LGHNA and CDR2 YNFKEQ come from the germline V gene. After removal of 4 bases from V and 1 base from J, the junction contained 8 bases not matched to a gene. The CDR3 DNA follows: TGTGCCAGCAGCCGGGCCGGGACTAGCGGGGGGGCCGGCACAGATACGCAGTATTTT. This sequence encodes CASSRAGTSGGAGTDTQYF.

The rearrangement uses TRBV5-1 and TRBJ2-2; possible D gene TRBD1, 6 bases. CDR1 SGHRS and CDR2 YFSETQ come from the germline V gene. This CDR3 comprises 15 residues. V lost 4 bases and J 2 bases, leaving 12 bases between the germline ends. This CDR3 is CASSPTDSNTGELFF. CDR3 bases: TGCGCCAGCAGCCCGACGGACAGTAACACCGGGGAGCTGTTTTTT.

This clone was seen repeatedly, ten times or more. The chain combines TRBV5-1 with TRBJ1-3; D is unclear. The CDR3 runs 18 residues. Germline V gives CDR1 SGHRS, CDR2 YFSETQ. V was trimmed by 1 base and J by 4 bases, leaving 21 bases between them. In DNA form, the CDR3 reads TGCGCCAGCAGCTTGTTTCCCGGCGGAATCGCGATCGGAAACACCATATATTTT. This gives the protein CASSLFPGGIAIGNTIYF.

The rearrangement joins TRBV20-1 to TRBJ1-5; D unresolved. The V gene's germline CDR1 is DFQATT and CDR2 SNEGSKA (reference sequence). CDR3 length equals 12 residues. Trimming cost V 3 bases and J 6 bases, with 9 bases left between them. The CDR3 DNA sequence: TGCAGTGCTAGTCCCGCCGGTCAGCCCCAGCATTTT. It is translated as CSASPAGQPQHF.

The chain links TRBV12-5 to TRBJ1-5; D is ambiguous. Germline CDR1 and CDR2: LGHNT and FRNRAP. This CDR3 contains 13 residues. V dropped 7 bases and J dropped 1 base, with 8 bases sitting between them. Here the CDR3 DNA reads TGTGCTAGTGCGCGAGGGAGCAATCAGCCCCAGCATTTT. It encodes CASARGSNQPQHF.

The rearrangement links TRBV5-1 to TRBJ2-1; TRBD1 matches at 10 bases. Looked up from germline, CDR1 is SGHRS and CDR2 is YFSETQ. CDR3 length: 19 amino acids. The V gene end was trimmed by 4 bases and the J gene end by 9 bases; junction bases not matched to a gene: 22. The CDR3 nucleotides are TGCGCCAGCAGCCCTTTCGGACGGTTTTCCGGGACAGGGGTTAGTGAGCAGTTCTTC. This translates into CASSPFGRFSGTGVSEQFF.

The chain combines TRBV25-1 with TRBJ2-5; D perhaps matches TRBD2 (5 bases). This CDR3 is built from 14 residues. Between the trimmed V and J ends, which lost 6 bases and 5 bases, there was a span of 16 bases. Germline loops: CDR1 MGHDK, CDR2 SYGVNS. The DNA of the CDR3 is TGTGCCAGCAGCGAGGGCTCCCCCACGGAGACCCAGTACTTC. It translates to CASSEGSPTETQYF.

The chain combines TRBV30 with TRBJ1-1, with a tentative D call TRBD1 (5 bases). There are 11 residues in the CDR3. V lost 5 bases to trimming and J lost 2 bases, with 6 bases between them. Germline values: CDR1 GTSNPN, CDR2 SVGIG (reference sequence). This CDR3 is CAWGANTEAFF. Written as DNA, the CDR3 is TGTGCCTGGGGGGCCAACACTGAAGCTTTCTTT. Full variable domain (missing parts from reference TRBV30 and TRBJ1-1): SQTIHQWPATLVQPVGSPLSLECTVEGTSNPNLYWYRQAAGRGLQLLFYSVGIGQISSEVPQNLSASRPQDRQFILSSKKLLLSDSGFYLCAWGANTEAFFGQGTRLTVV.

The CDR3 DNA sequence: TGTGCCAGCAGCGTAGAAGGGGGCTATGGCTACACCTTC. Amino acid sequence: CASSVEGGYGYTF. V gene TRBV5-4 combines with J gene TRBJ1-2; D might be TRBD1 (6 bases). The CDR3 has 13 residues. Germline V gene data show CDR1 as SGHNT and CDR2 as YYREEE (reference sequence). Trimming removed 4 bases at V and 4 bases at J, with 11 bases between.

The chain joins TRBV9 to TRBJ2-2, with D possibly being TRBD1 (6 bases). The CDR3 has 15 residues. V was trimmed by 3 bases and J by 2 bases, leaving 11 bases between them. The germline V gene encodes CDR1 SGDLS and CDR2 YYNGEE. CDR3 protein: CASSGRGSNTGELFF. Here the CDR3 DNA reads TGTGCCAGCAGCGGCAGGGGCTCCAACACCGGGGAGCTGTTTTTT.

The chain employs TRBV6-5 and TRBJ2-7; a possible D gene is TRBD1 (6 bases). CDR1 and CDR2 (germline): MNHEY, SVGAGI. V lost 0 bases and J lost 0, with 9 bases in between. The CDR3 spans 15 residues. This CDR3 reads CASSYSIGGSYEQYF. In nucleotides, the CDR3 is TGTGCCAGCAGTTACTCGATAGGGGGCTCCTACGAGCAGTACTTC.

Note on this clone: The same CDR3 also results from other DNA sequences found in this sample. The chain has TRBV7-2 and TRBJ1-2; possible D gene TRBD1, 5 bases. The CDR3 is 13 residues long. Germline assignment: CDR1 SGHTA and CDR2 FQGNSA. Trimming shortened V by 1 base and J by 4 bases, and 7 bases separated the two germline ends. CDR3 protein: CASSLGQPYGYTF. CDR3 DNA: TGTGCCAGCAGCTTAGGACAGCCCTATGGCTACACCTTC.